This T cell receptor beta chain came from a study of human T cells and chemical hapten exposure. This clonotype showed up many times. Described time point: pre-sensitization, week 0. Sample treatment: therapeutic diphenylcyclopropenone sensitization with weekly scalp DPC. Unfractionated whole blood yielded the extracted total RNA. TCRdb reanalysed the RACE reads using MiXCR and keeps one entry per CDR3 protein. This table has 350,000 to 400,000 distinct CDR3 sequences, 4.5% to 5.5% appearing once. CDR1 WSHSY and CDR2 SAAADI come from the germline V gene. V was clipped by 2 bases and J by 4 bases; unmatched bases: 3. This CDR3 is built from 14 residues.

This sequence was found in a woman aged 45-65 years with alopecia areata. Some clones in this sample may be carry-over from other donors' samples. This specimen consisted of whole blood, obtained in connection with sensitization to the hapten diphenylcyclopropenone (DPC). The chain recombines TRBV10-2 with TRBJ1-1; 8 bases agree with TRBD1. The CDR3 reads CASSEATGVTEAFF. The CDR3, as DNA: TGCGCCAGCAGTGAGGCGACAGGGGTCACTGAAGCTTTCTTT.